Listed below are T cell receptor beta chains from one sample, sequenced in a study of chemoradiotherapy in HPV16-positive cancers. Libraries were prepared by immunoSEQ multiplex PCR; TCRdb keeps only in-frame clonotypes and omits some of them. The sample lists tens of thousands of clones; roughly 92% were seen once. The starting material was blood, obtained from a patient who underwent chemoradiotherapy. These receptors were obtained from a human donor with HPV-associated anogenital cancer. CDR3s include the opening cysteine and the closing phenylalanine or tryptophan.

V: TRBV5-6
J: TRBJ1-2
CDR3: CASSLRRTGGGYTF

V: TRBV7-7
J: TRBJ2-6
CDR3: CASRPQSRANVLTF

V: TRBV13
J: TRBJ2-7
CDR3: CASSLGLGQREQYF

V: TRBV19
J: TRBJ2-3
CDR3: CASSIVGRGTDTQYF

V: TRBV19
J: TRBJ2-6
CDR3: CASSAIKSGANVLTF

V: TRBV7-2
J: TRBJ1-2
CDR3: CASSASGDYGYTF

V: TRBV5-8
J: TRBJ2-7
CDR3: CASSPGQKPSYEQYF

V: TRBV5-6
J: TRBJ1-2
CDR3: CASSFRQGDGYTF

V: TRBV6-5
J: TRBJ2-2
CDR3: CASSKDRGRAGELFF

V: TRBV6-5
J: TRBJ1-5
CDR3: CASGVSEVKGPQHF

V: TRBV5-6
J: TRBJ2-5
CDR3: CASRLRQLRAKQETQYF

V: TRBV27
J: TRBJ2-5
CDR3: CASRAQGGAAQYF